The T cell receptor (beta chain) under discussion was sequenced for a study of cytomegalovirus exposure and HLA in healthy donors (dated by TCRdb to the late 2010s). About the full investigation: An earlier analysis of some 620 of the donors reported about 280 Gb of sequence data and 100 million to 120 million unique TCR beta sequences obtained from about 170 million T cells. Besides the first cohort of roughly 640 subjects, a separate validation cohort made up of over a hundred different subjects was used. To predict cytomegalovirus infection status, the study combined high-throughput TCR immunosequencing, statistical association of individual TCRs with disease status, and machine learning. Among about 400 genotyped donors of the cohort, an average of about 220,000 unique TCR beta nucleotide sequences was sequenced per donor, of which 15% to 20% were non-productive. In an earlier analysis of 587 of the donors, high-throughput TCR beta sequencing was used to judge whether each TCR beta V gene segment behaved as functional or pseudogenic. Rather than drawing on any new phenotypic data, the later analysis identified candidate immune exposures from TCR beta sequences and the way those sequences occurred across donors. HLA typing included class I and class II loci at four-digit resolution. Of the 300 to 500 genotyped donors, 65% to 90% were placed in the genetic ancestry cluster associated with self-reported Caucasian donors. A later analysis re-examined previously published TCR beta repertoires from several hundred donors and added high-resolution HLA genotyping to investigate patterns of TCR occurrence. All discovery cohort repertoires had been generated on a single sequencing platform. About five DR-DQ haplotypes were treated as single units for association and clustering because of strong linkage in the cohort. Genome-wide SNP genotypes for about three fifths of the roughly 670 donors were used in a later genetic analysis, which treated that subset as a discovery cohort. Roughly 300 gigabases of sequencing data and tens of millions of unique TCR sequences were included in an early release covering 550 to 800 HLA-typed donors. Typing coverage differed by locus: A, B, C, DRB1 and DQB1 were typed in roughly 620-630 donors, DQA1 in 522, DPA1 in around 600, and DPB1 in 450 to 480. The study aimed to test whether signatures of past pathogen exposure could be identified by cataloging public T cell receptors. Donor age, sex, ethnicity and CMV serostatus were compiled alongside the repertoire data. The T cell repertoires of under 700 subjects were profiled by immunosequencing and related to cytomegalovirus serostatus. What the work shows at the level of the full study, not this receptor alone: A later analysis reported that several top co-occurrence clusters appeared linked to parvovirus B19, influenza, CMV and Epstein-Barr virus. Most CMV-associated TCR beta chains appeared to be HLA-restricted in a later analysis, and the HLA associations seemed to be driven largely by CMV exposure. V-gene and J-gene trimming of TCR beta chains was associated with a missense DCLRE1C variant in a later genetic analysis, and the association was replicated in an independent cohort. The study gave a list of about 160 TCR beta chains associated with cytomegalovirus. A group of highly shared sequence variants was considered likely to be a technical artifact of the sequencing pipeline. In a later analysis, 16,951 TCR beta sequences were associated with specific HLA alleles at a false discovery rate of 0.05. Three of the identified cytomegalovirus-associated TCR beta chains were confirmed in vitro to be specific for cytomegalovirus antigens. Compared with the 666-donor mean, donors in an Asian-associated ancestry cluster had fewer N-insertions in productive TCRs, according to a later genetic analysis. A later analysis found that HLA-associated TCR beta chains were more clonally expanded and had lower generation probabilities than equally common non-associated chains. Presence/absence analyses assumed roughly uniform sequencing depth across donors, an assumption that may not hold. The classifier was reported to diagnose cytomegalovirus status with high specificity and sensitivity in both the original cohort and the validation cohort. In an earlier analysis of several hundred of the donors, most TCR beta V segments were observed in productive rearrangements about 90% or about 30% of the time, broadly matching IMGT annotations. A further reported finding was that TCR beta sequences accurately predicted the HLA-A and HLA-B alleles for most subjects in the first cohort. The only immune exposure information available for the cohort was CMV serostatus. Correlated functional status among segregating V segments might be attributable to linkage disequilibrium, but an unknown experimental factor could not be ruled out. Some IMGT-functional V segments, including TRBV6-2 and TRBV6-3, could not be told apart with the 87-base-pair reads, so those segments were excluded. A later analysis found that TCR association rates varied across HLA loci, with DRB1 alleles showing the most associated TCRs and HLA-C alleles the fewest. Across donors, most TCR sequences were observed very rarely, whereas some public TCRs were present in many individuals. Strong co-occurrence of HLA alleles, especially DR and DQ, made assigning TCR associations to individual alleles difficult. Because some donors lacked HLA typing at each locus, the association tests relied only on the typed subset. The authors suggested that the approach could potentially be extended to other disease states and immunological phenotypes. The cohort was sequenced for TCR beta chains only, and without alpha or paired-chain data the features that could be detected were limited. Roughly 15 rarely observed V segments, including chromosome 9 orphons, were excluded from the earlier analysis of about 600 of the donors because counts were too low.

The library relied on the immunoSEQ multiplex PCR assay. The multiplex PCR relied on a mix of 60 forward primers for TCR Vbeta segments and 13 reverse primers for TCR Jbeta segments. Amplification of the CDR3 region of rearranged TCR beta genes was performed with a multiplex PCR assay on genomic DNA. The amplified TCR beta libraries were sequenced on the Illumina HiSeq System as 87-base-pair reads. The paper's data handling went like this. Across the roughly 700 repertoires, a later analysis counted approximately 75 million unique TCR beta chains, roughly 11 million of which were shared by at least two donors. A nearest-neighbor algorithm error-corrected the raw reads and collapsed the reads into unique sequences, merging closely related sequences to remove PCR and sequencing errors. V, D and J gene segments were assigned by aligning CDR3 sequences to IMGT reference sequences. For a sequence to be retained, a match of at least six nucleotides was required to both a V gene segment and a J gene segment. A rearrangement was called productive if the CDR3 had no stop codons and remained in frame with V and J, and every other rearrangement was called non-productive. CDR3 was defined by IMGT convention, running from the second conserved V-encoded cysteine to the conserved J-encoded phenylalanine. The earlier analysis of about 590 of the donors excluded sequences that lacked an unambiguous match to a single V gene segment. In an earlier analysis of around 600 of the donors, V segments were called functional above 56.7% productive rearrangements and were called segregating when the between-donor standard deviation exceeded 5%. To diagnose cytomegalovirus status from the catalog of TCR beta chain sequences, a statistical classification framework was built. V and J gene assignment, in a later analysis, came from comparing TCR nucleotide sequences with IMGT/GENE-DB human TR gene sequences. Using the TCRdist pipeline, a later analysis assigned CDR3 sequences along with most-parsimonious VDJ recombination scenarios. In a later analysis, every TCR beta chain was defined by the combination of its CDR3 amino acid sequence and its V-gene family, and reads without a unique V-gene family were dropped. To address suspected cross-contamination and a sequencing artifact, a later analysis removed a few hundred highly shared, low-generation-probability nucleotide sequences. In a later analysis, a clonal expansion index for each public chain was calculated from normalized within-repertoire ranks of inferred template counts. Generation probabilities in a later analysis came from a VDJ recombination model fitted to out-of-frame rearrangements, and those results were checked against IGoR. In a later analysis, hypergeometric tests were used to score TCR-TCR, TCR-HLA and TCR-CMV co-occurrence, with a repertoire-size bias correction applied to TCR pairs. To estimate false discovery rates, a later analysis permuted the HLA or CMV assignments 20 times. In a later analysis, co-occurring TCRs were grouped with DBSCAN, and TCRdist sequence similarity was added when clustering was performed within HLA-allele-positive subsets. Co-occurrence clustering excluded repertoires with fewer than 30,000 or more than 120,000 public chains, plus five with anomalous nucleotide sharing. Sourced from immuneACCESS, this table was stored by TCRdb with only in-frame sequences that have V and J called. A share of the clones is absent; for the studies checked, an unresolved V gene accounts for under half, and the remainder has no known explanation. The V and J calls and clone size were taken over from that table, and D and trimming were inferred from the DNA. A total of 95,000 to 150,000 clones appear in this sample, approximately 70% of them only once. The ten largest clones represent 4% to 5.5% of the sample.

Notes on this clone: Its target antigen remains unknown. No base-level quality is on record; no much larger clone is a single base apart.

The cohort was made up of 650 to 700 healthy bone marrow donors. At the time of sampling, every cohort member was nominally healthy, though immune exposures that went unrecorded were likely present. The donor tested CMV seropositive and was one of the 289 seropositive cohort members. Every donor gave a peripheral blood sample, and the peripheral blood mononuclear cells from that sample were used for TCR beta sequencing. Genomic DNA extraction from the blood cell samples was performed with the Qiagen DNeasy Blood Extraction Kit. The CDR3 holds 15 amino acids from the cysteine to the phenylalanine. Just the 45-base CDR3 DNA is kept, in frame starting at base 1. V sheds 2 bases and J sheds 5 bases, leaving 15 bases between their ends. CDR1 MNHNS and CDR2 SASEGT were looked up in the germline V gene.

The sequence is built from TRBV6-1 and TRBJ1-1, with TRBD1 as a weak D call on 5 bases. This TCR was recovered from a man aged 60-69 years in good health and CMV-seropositive. The sample taken for sequencing was PBMCs. In nucleotide form, the sequence is TGTGCCAGCAGTGAACGGGGGGGGTGGGGGACTGAAGCTTTCTTT. Translated, it gives CASSERGGWGTEAFF.